These 17 T cell receptor beta chains share one sample of origin, sequenced in a study of cytomegalovirus exposure and HLA in healthy donors. With 60 Vbeta and 13 Jbeta primers, the PCR was carried out. Measured with immunoSEQ multiplex PCR; TCRdb has only the in-frame clones, and not every one. In the table there are over 110,000 clones, around 82% of which are singletons. Source material: PBMCs. These receptors came from a woman in her 40s in good health and CMV-seropositive.

The chain recombines TRBV15 with TRBJ1-1, with unresolved D. V lost 0 bases to trimming and J lost 11 bases, with 7 bases between them. The germline gives CDR1 LNHNV, CDR2 YYDKDF (reference sequence). There are 11 residues in the CDR3. Here the CDR3 DNA reads TGTGCCACCAGCAGAGACGCGGGGGCTTTCTTT. Protein product: CATSRDAGAFF. Variable domain in full (rest from reference TRBV15 and TRBJ1-1): DAMVIQNPRYQVTQFGKPVTLSCSQTLNHNVMYWYQQKSSQAPKLLFHYYDKDFNNEADTPDNFQSRRPNTSFCFLDIRSPGLGDTAMYLCATSRDAGAFFGQGTRLTVV.

The rearrangement links TRBV5-1 to TRBJ2-7, with 8 bases lining up with TRBD2. Trimming at V came to 3 bases and at J to 1 base, leaving 12 bases not matched to a gene. CDR3 size: 17 residues. The germline CDR1 and CDR2 sequences are SGHRS and YFSETQ. In nucleotides, the CDR3 is TGCGCCAGCAGCTCGGACGGCTGGGTAGCGGGATCCTACGAGCAGTACTTC. It specifies CASSSDGWVAGSYEQYF.

This chain joins TRBV19 and TRBJ1-1, with TRBD1 as a possible D gene (6 bases). CDR1 LNHDA and CDR2 SQIVND come from the germline V gene (reference sequence). The V end lost 1 base, the J end lost 1 base, and 16 bases lay between the germline ends. This CDR3 comprises 17 residues. The CDR3 region is CASSIGPGGSANTEAFF. The CDR3 coding sequence is TGTGCCAGTAGTATAGGTCCGGGGGGCAGCGCGAACACTGAAGCTTTCTTT.

The CDR3 loop reads CASSRLPFPGGDNTEAFF. DNA for the CDR3: TGCGCCAGCAGCCGTCTGCCCTTCCCAGGCGGGGACAACACTGAAGCTTTCTTT. The chain has TRBV5-1 and TRBJ1-1, with D possibly matching TRBD1 (5 bases). The CDR3 length is 18 residues. Germline CDR1 SGHRS, CDR2 YFSETQ. V lost 4 bases and J 2 bases, leaving 24 bases between the germline ends.

In DNA, the CDR3 is TGTGCCAGTAGTGGTAGCATGGTCAATGAGCAGTTCTTC. It specifies CASSGSMVNEQFF. This chain joins TRBV19 and TRBJ2-1; no definite D call. V was shortened by 5 bases and J by 6 bases, with 11 bases between the two germline ends. Germline V gene sequence: CDR1 LNHDA, CDR2 SQIVND (reference sequence). This CDR3 has 13 amino acids. Drawing the rest from reference TRBV19 and TRBJ2-1, the complete variable domain is DGGITQSPKYLFRKEGQNVTLSCEQNLNHDAMYWYRQDPGQGLRLIYYSQIVNDFQKGDIAEGYSVSREKKESFPLTVTSAQKNPTAFYLCASSGSMVNEQFFGPGTRLTVL.

With regard to this clone: The junction departs from germline at one end; a sequencing error may be responsible. V gene TRBV7-7 combines with J gene TRBJ2-3; D possibly corresponds to TRBD2 (5 bases). This CDR3 has 13 amino acids. CDR1 SSHAT and CDR2 FNYEAQ come from the germline V gene (reference sequence). CDR3 DNA: TGTGCTAGCAGCTTAGTAGAGGGAGTAAAGCAGTATTTT. Amino acids: CASSLVEGVKQYF.

This clone has just a few counts. The V and J genes are TRBV5-4 and TRBJ2-5, with D perhaps TRBD2 (6 bases). The closer fit of TRBJ2-7 to the DNA end suggests the J call may be wrong. Germline CDR1 SGHNT, CDR2 YYREEE (reference sequence). The length of the CDR3 is 14 residues. CDR3 in amino acids: CASSGTGSSYEQYF. DNA of the CDR3: TGTGCCAGCAGCGGGACCGGGAGCAGCTACGAGCAGTACTTC.

The chain joins TRBV11-3 to TRBJ2-7, with 7 nucleotides matching TRBD2. The length of the CDR3 is 16 residues. V was clipped by 5 bases and J by 6 bases; unmatched bases: 16. In germline, CDR1 is SGHNT, CDR2 YENEEA. CDR3 amino acids: CASSPRRGAASGEQYF. In DNA, the CDR3 is TGTGCCAGCAGCCCTAGAAGAGGGGCGGCTAGCGGCGAGCAGTACTTC.

The gene calls are TRBV7-2 and TRBJ2-5; 12 positions match TRBD2. This CDR3 contains 15 residues. Trimming at V came to 1 base and at J to 5 bases, leaving 2 bases not matched to a gene. Germline CDR1 reads SGHTA; CDR2 reads FQGNSA. The CDR3 loop is CASSLGLAGVETQYF. The CDR3 DNA reads as TGTGCCAGCAGCTTAGGACTAGCGGGAGTCGAGACCCAGTACTTC.

V gene TRBV6-1 combines with J gene TRBJ2-5; perhaps TRBD1 as D (5 bases). The CDR3 has 14 amino acids. Trimming shortened V by 5 bases and J by 2 bases, and 12 bases separated the two germline ends. Per germline, CDR1 MNHNS and CDR2 SASEGT. The CDR3 sequence is CASSHRQLQETQYF. As DNA, the CDR3 is TGTGCCAGCAGTCACCGACAGCTACAAGAGACCCAGTACTTC.

V and J are TRBV29-1 and TRBJ2-1, with D possibly being TRBD1 (6 bases). The CDR3 has 12 amino acids. Trimming pared 8 bases from V and 6 bases from J, leaving 14 bases between. Per germline, CDR1 SQVTM and CDR2 ANQGSEA. CDR3 bases: TGCAGCTACTGGGGGCAAGGCAATGAGCAGTTCTTC. Translating gives CSYWGQGNEQFF.

The chain couples TRBV28 to TRBJ2-7, with D maybe TRBD2 (6 bases). The CDR3 length is 13 residues. The V end was cut by 6 bases, the J end by 2 bases, with 11 bases between. Germline CDR1 MDHEN, CDR2 SYDVKM. CDR3 protein: CASRTGLTYEQYF. CDR3 coding DNA: TGTGCCAGCAGGACGGGACTCACCTACGAGCAGTACTTC.

The chain employs TRBV5-1 and TRBJ1-2, with no clear D. Trimming left V 0 bases short and J 2 bases short, with 11 bases between. CDR3 length equals 15 residues. Per germline, CDR1 SGHRS and CDR2 YFSETQ. The CDR3 sequence: CASSLAAGENYGYTF. The DNA for the CDR3 is TGCGCCAGCAGCTTGGCCGCCGGGGAGAACTATGGCTACACCTTC.

This clone turned up a few times. This rearrangement joins TRBV9 to TRBJ2-1; TRBD2 aligns across 11 bases. Germline-derived CDR1 and CDR2 are SGDLS and YYNGEE. The CDR3 spans 16 residues. Trimming cost V 4 bases and J 4 bases; bases outside gene matches: 7. The CDR3 DNA is TGTGCCAGCAGCCGGACTAGCGGGCATACATACAATGAGCAGTTCTTC. Protein product: CASSRTSGHTYNEQFF.

The J gene is TRBJ1-5, the V gene TRBV7-9; unclear D gene. Trimming removed 4 bases at V and 4 bases at J, with 5 bases between. Germline CDR1 and CDR2: SEHNR and FQNEAQ (reference sequence). The CDR3 sequence is 12 residues long. CDR3 amino acids: CASSSFNQPQHF. The DNA for the CDR3 is TGTGCCAGCAGCTCCTTTAATCAGCCCCAGCATTTT.

The rearrangement links TRBV2 to TRBJ2-7; 9 nucleotides line up with TRBD1. This CDR3 region has 14 residues. Germline V gene data show CDR1 as SNHLY and CDR2 as FYNNEI. The V segment lost 10 bases and the J segment 3 bases; nucleotides outside the gene matches: 10. This CDR3 reads CAINSKTGGYEQYF. The CDR3 coding sequence is TGTGCCATCAATTCAAAGACAGGGGGCTACGAGCAGTACTTC.

This clone was seen more than once but under ten times. J is TRBJ2-1 and V is TRBV10-3; 10 bases fit TRBD2. Per the germline V gene, CDR1 is ENHRY and CDR2 is SYGVKD. The ends lost 2 bases at V and 1 base at J; junction bases unmatched: 5. CDR3 length: 17 amino acids. CDR3 sequence reads: CAISEGLAAASYNEQFF. The CDR3, as DNA: TGTGCCATCAGTGAGGGACTAGCGGCCGCGTCCTACAATGAGCAGTTCTTC.